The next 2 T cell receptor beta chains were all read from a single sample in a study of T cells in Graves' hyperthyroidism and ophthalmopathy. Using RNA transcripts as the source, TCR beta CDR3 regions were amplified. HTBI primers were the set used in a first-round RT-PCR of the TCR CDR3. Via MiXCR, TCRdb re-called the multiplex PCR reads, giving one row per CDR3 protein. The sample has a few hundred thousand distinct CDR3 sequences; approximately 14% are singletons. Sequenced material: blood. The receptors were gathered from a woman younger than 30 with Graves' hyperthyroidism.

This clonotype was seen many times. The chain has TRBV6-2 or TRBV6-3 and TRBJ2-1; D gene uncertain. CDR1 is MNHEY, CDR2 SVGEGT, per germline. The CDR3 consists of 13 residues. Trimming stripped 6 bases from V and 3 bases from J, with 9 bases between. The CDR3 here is CASSIGNYNEQFF. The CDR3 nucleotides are TGTGCCAGCAGCATAGGGAACTACAATGAGCAGTTCTTC.

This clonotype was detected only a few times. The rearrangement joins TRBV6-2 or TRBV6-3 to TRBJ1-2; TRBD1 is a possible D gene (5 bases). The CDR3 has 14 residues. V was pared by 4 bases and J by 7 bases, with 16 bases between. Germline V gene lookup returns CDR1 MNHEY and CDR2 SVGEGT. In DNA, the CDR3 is TGTGCCAGCAGTTCCCCTTCGCGGGGCTTTGGCTACACCTTC. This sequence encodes CASSSPSRGFGYTF.